This TCR beta chain was recorded in a study of cytomegalovirus exposure and HLA in healthy donors. V lost 0 bases, J lost 3 bases, and 5 bases stayed unmatched. Germline values: CDR1 GTSNPN, CDR2 SVGIG (reference sequence). The CDR3 sequence is 15 residues long. Comments on this clone: The antigen is undetermined.

Study outcomes and limitations: In vitro experiments confirmed that a few CMV-associated chains were specific for CMV antigens. Compared with the approximately 700-donor mean, an Asian-associated ancestry cluster reportedly had fewer N-insertions, according to a later analysis. Researchers counted roughly 160 TCR beta chains as cytomegalovirus-associated.

PCR involved 60 Vbeta and 13 Jbeta primers. The assay was immunoSEQ multiplex PCR, and TCRdb's table has in-frame clones only and misses some. This sample's table has some 83,000 clones. Healthy bone marrow donors made up the donors. The chain links TRBV30 to TRBJ2-3; 8 positions agree with TRBD2. The specimen was PBMCs. The receptor comes from a woman aged 25 to 39 in good health and CMV-seronegative. Here the CDR3 DNA reads TGTGCCTGGAGTGTAGGTCGCGGGGGGACAGATACGCAGTATTTT. This codes for CAWSVGRGGTDTQYF.